These T cell receptor beta chains were read from a single sample in a study of patients and donors after allogeneic stem cell transplantation. TCRdb reprocessed the RT-PCR reads via MiXCR and lists one record per CDR3 protein. The sample records 400,000 to 450,000 distinct CDR3 sequences, 16% being singletons. The sequenced sample was blood, either unsorted or a sorted T cell fraction (not recorded which). These receptors came from a human donor who was either an allogeneic HSCT recipient or a stem cell or donor lymphocyte infusion donor (not recorded which). It is not recorded whose cells these are; they may come from a transplant donor. The CDR3 runs from the conserved cysteine through the conserved F or W. The order of the fields is J gene, clone size, D gene, V gene, CDR3 protein, CDR3 DNA. A D gene is named only where the DNA matches it firmly. Size tells how often a clone was seen (once, few, many) or the class of an expanded clone, and some rows leave it out.

J: TRBJ2-7
size: .
D: TRBD2
V: TRBV7-2
CDR3: CASSLSGGAFEQYF
DNA: TGTGCCAGCAGCCTGAGCGGGGGGGCATTCGAGCAGTACTTC

J: TRBJ2-4
size: .
D: TRBD2
V: TRBV11-2
CDR3: CASSLESGGALVAKNIQYF
DNA: TGTGCCAGCAGCTTAGAGAGCGGGGGGGCCCTTGTCGCCAAAAACATTCAGTACTTC

J: TRBJ1-2
size: .
D: .
V: TRBV9
CDR3: CASSVVVDPNYGYTF
DNA: TGTGCCAGCAGCGTAGTGGTGGATCCTAACTATGGCTACACCTTC

J: TRBJ2-2
size: .
D: TRBD2
V: TRBV24-1
CDR3: CATSDARLAGGLLGELFF
DNA: TGTGCCACCAGTGACGCCCGACTAGCGGGAGGATTACTCGGGGAGCTGTTTTTT

J: TRBJ1-5
size: few
D: .
V: TRBV15
CDR3: CATREGWDQPQHF
DNA: TGTGCCACCAGAGAGGGGTGGGACCAGCCCCAGCATTTT

J: TRBJ2-6
size: few
D: .
V: TRBV5-6
CDR3: CASSAATGGTLSGANVLTF
DNA: TGTGCCAGCAGCGCCGCGACAGGCGGCACCCTCTCTGGGGCCAACGTCCTGACTTTC

J: TRBJ2-1
size: few
D: TRBD2
V: TRBV20-1
CDR3: CSARRREGFYNEQFF
DNA: TGCAGTGCTCGGAGGCGGGAGGGATTCTACAATGAGCAGTTCTTC

J: TRBJ2-2
size: many
D: .
V: TRBV11-3
CDR3: CASSLVLTPNTGELFF
DNA: TGTGCCAGCAGCTTAGTCTTGACCCCGAACACCGGGGAGCTGTTTTTT

J: TRBJ1-3
size: .
D: .
V: TRBV12-3/TRBV12-4
CDR3: CASSLGVGLGNTIYF
DNA: TGTGCCAGCAGTTTAGGCGTGGGGCTTGGAAACACCATATATTTT

J: TRBJ2-1
size: .
D: .
V: TRBV27
CDR3: CASRLGASRWDEQFF
DNA: TGTGCCAGCAGGCTAGGGGCCTCAAGGTGGGATGAGCAGTTCTTC

J: TRBJ2-1
size: few
D: TRBD2
V: TRBV7-7
CDR3: CASSLVASGGMNEQFF
DNA: TGTGCTAGCAGCTTAGTGGCTAGCGGGGGGATGAATGAGCAGTTCTTC

J: TRBJ1-3
size: .
D: .
V: TRBV12-3/TRBV12-4
CDR3: CASSLKGNTIYF
DNA: TGTGCCAGCAGTTTAAAAGGAAACACCATATATTTT

J: TRBJ1-1
size: .
D: .
V: TRBV7-8
CDR3: CASTEQGQGTEAFF
DNA: TGTGCCAGCACCGAACAGGGCCAGGGGACTGAAGCTTTCTTT

J: TRBJ2-7
size: .
D: TRBD2
V: TRBV4-2
CDR3: CASSQGGVAGSYEQYF
DNA: TGTGCCAGCAGCCAAGGAGGGGTAGCGGGCTCCTACGAGCAGTACTTC

J: TRBJ2-1
size: .
D: TRBD2
V: TRBV20-1
CDR3: CSARDMASGRFEQFF
DNA: TGCAGTGCTAGAGATATGGCTAGCGGGAGATTCGAGCAGTTCTTC

J: TRBJ1-2
size: .
D: .
V: TRBV30
CDR3: CAWSVGQANYGYTF
DNA: TGTGCCTGGAGTGTAGGCCAGGCTAACTATGGCTACACCTTC

J: TRBJ1-6
size: few
D: TRBD1
V: TRBV12-3/TRBV12-4
CDR3: CASRTGISPLHF
DNA: TGTGCCAGCCGGACAGGGATCTCACCCCTCCACTTT

J: TRBJ1-6
size: few
D: TRBD1
V: TRBV4-2
CDR3: CASSQADRTGYSPLHF
DNA: TGTGCCAGCAGCCAAGCCGATAGGACAGGGTATTCACCCCTCCACTTT

J: TRBJ2-3
size: .
D: TRBD2
V: TRBV12-3/TRBV12-4
CDR3: CASSFGRESTDTQYF
DNA: TGTGCCAGCAGTTTTGGGCGGGAGAGCACAGATACGCAGTATTTT

J: TRBJ1-1
size: .
D: .
V: TRBV12-3/TRBV12-4
CDR3: CASGREGMDTEAFF
DNA: TGTGCCAGCGGCCGGGAGGGTATGGACACTGAAGCTTTCTTT

J: TRBJ2-7
size: many
D: .
V: TRBV20-1
CDR3: CSASGTPQYYEQYF
DNA: TGCAGTGCTAGCGGAACTCCCCAATACTACGAGCAGTACTTC

J: TRBJ2-1
size: .
D: .
V: TRBV2
CDR3: CASSDTEVRNEQFF
DNA: TGTGCCAGCAGTGATACAGAGGTGAGGAATGAGCAGTTCTTC

J: TRBJ2-5
size: .
D: TRBD2
V: TRBV19
CDR3: CASTSGTRAVETQYF
DNA: TGTGCCAGTACGAGCGGGACCAGAGCTGTGGAGACCCAGTACTTC

J: TRBJ2-2
size: .
D: TRBD2
V: TRBV7-9
CDR3: CASSLPSGVNTGELFF
DNA: TGTGCCAGCAGCTTACCTAGCGGGGTTAACACCGGGGAGCTGTTTTTT

J: TRBJ2-7
size: .
D: .
V: TRBV6-4
CDR3: CASSPSLVSDPTYYEQYF
DNA: TGTGCCAGCAGTCCCTCTCTAGTGTCGGACCCGACATACTACGAGCAGTACTTC

J: TRBJ2-1
size: .
D: TRBD2
V: TRBV11-1
CDR3: CASSLGAGWVAGSYNEQFF
DNA: TGTGCCAGCAGCTTAGGGGCAGGGTGGGTAGCGGGCTCCTACAATGAGCAGTTCTTC

J: TRBJ1-1
size: few
D: .
V: TRBV29-1
CDR3: CSVESKWSTGNTEAFF
DNA: TGCAGCGTTGAAAGTAAGTGGTCAACGGGGAACACTGAAGCTTTCTTT

J: TRBJ2-7
size: .
D: .
V: TRBV6-1
CDR3: CASSQGRGANYEQYF
DNA: TGTGCCAGCAGCCAAGGGCGGGGCGCTAACTACGAGCAGTACTTC

J: TRBJ2-7
size: few
D: .
V: TRBV5-1
CDR3: CASSPEWPYEQYF
DNA: TGCGCCAGCAGCCCCGAGTGGCCATACGAGCAGTACTTC

J: TRBJ2-7
size: few
D: .
V: TRBV6-1
CDR3: CASSATRDEQYF
DNA: TGTGCCAGCAGTGCAACCAGGGACGAGCAGTACTTC

J: TRBJ2-1
size: few
D: TRBD2
V: TRBV6-5
CDR3: CASSYYGGGNEQFF
DNA: TGTGCCAGCAGTTACTACGGCGGGGGCAATGAGCAGTTCTTC

J: TRBJ2-1
size: .
D: TRBD2
V: TRBV11-3
CDR3: CASSLVPASGSVYEQFF
DNA: TGTGCCAGCAGCTTAGTGCCCGCTAGCGGGAGTGTTTATGAGCAGTTCTTC

J: TRBJ2-3
size: .
D: .
V: TRBV6-2/TRBV6-3
CDR3: CASSYGGVGVGTDTQYF
DNA: TGTGCCAGCAGTTACGGAGGGGTAGGAGTCGGCACAGATACGCAGTATTTT

J: TRBJ1-6
size: few
D: .
V: TRBV5-5
CDR3: CASSLGRTGTINSPLHF
DNA: TGTGCCAGCAGCTTGGGGAGAACCGGGACAATAAATTCACCCCTCCACTTT

J: TRBJ1-2
size: .
D: .
V: TRBV5-6
CDR3: CASSLDPGMGHEYGYTF
DNA: TGTGCCAGCAGCTTGGATCCAGGGATGGGGCACGAGTATGGCTACACTTTC

J: TRBJ2-7
size: .
D: TRBD1
V: TRBV6-1
CDR3: CASSDRGQVHYEQYF
DNA: TGTGCCAGCAGTGACCGGGGACAGGTTCACTACGAGCAGTACTTC

J: TRBJ1-4
size: few
D: .
V: TRBV2
CDR3: CAGRGGLNEKLFF
DNA: TGTGCCGGCCGGGGGGGCTTGAATGAAAAACTGTTTTTT

J: TRBJ2-7
size: few
D: TRBD2
V: TRBV20-1
CDR3: CSARKGLAGAGYEQYF
DNA: TGCAGTGCTAGAAAGGGACTAGCGGGAGCGGGGTACGAGCAGTACTTC

J: TRBJ1-5
size: .
D: .
V: TRBV4-3
CDR3: CASSQEVGADQPQHF
DNA: TGCGCCAGCAGCCAAGAAGTGGGGGCAGATCAGCCCCAGCATTTT

J: TRBJ2-1
size: many
D: .
V: TRBV5-1
CDR3: CASSFRGNEQFF
DNA: TGCGCCAGCAGCTTCAGGGGCAATGAGCAGTTCTTC